One and the same sample provided the 4 T cell receptor beta chains below, sequenced in a study of blood T cell repertoires in COVID-19. TCRdb keeps only in-frame clones here, not all; method: immunoSEQ multiplex PCR. The table shows under 300,000 clones, with approximately 86% occurring only once. Sequencing input: PBMCs or T cells enriched from blood (not recorded which). The receptors were sampled from a woman between 40 and 50 years old with acute COVID-19.

The chain carries TRBV7-8 and TRBJ2-1; 13 nucleotides line up with TRBD2. The junction had 13 bases not matched to a gene; V was cut back by 6 bases and J by 5 bases. The germline gives CDR1 SGHVS, CDR2 FQNEAQ. The CDR3 length is 18 residues. In DNA, the CDR3 is TGTGCCAGCAGTCTAGGACTAGCGGGGGTCCCCACAAACAATGAGCAGTTCTTC. Its protein is CASSLGLAGVPTNNEQFF.

This clone was counted a few times. The chain employs TRBV10-2 and TRBJ2-7; 9 bases map to TRBD1. V trimming: 10 bases; J trimming: 5 bases; junction bases outside the gene matches: 12. The CDR3 contains 14 residues. CDR1 is WSHSY and CDR2 is SAAADI in the germline V gene. The CDR3 nucleotides read TGCGCCACCTTGGTACCGGGACAGGGTAACGAGCAGTACTTC. This translates into CATLVPGQGNEQYF.

This clone was seen more than once but under ten times. This chain links TRBV7-9 with TRBJ2-3, with 8 bases fitting TRBD2. The V gene's germline CDR1 is SEHNR and CDR2 FQNEAQ (reference sequence). The V and J ends lost 4 bases and 6 bases, in that order; junction bases with no gene match: 6. This CDR3 is built from 14 residues. The CDR3 sequence: CASSSATSVDTQYF. CDR3 nucleotide sequence: TGTGCCAGCAGCTCGGCGACTAGCGTGGATACGCAGTATTTT.

V is TRBV5-1 and J is TRBJ2-1, with TRBD2 matching over 14 bases. Unmatched junction bases numbered 17, after V lost 4 bases and J lost 8 bases. The CDR3 is made up of 19 amino acids. CDR1 and CDR2 (germline): SGHRS, YFSETQ. The CDR3 sequence: CASSHAGTGGLAGVDEQFF. CDR3 coding DNA: TGCGCCAGCAGCCACGCCGGGACAGGGGGACTAGCGGGAGTTGATGAGCAGTTCTTC.